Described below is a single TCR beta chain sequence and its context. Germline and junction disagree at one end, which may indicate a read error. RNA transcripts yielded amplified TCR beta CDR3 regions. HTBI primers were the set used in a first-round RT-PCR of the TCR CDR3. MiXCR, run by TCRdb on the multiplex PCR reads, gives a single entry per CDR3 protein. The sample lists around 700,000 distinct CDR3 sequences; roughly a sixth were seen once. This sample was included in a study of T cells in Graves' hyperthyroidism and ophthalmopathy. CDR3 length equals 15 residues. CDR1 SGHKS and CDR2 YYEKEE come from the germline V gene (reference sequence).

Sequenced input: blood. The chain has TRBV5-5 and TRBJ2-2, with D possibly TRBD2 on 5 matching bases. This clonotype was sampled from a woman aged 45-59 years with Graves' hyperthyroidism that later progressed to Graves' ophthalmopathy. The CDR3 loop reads CASSTDWTNTGELFF. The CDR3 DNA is TGCGCCAGCAGCACGGACTGGACGAACACCGGGGAGCTGTTTTTT. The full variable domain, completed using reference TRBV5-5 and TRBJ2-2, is DAGVTQSPTHLIKTRGQQVTLRCSPISGHKSVSWYQQVLGQGPQFIFQYYEKEERGRGNFPDRFSARQFPNYSSELNVNALLLGDSALYLCASSTDWTNTGELFFGEGSRLTVL.